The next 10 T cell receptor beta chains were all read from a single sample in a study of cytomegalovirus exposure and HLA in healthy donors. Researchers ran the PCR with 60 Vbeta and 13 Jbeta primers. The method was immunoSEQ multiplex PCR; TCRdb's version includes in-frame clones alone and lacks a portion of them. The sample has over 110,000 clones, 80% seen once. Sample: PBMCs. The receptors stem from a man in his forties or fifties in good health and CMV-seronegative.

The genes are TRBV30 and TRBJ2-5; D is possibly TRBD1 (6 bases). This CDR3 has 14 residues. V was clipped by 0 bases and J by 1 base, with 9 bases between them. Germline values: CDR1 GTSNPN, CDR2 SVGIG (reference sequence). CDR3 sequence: CAWSVWDTQETQYF. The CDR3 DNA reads TGTGCCTGGAGTGTATGGGACACCCAAGAGACCCAGTACTTC.

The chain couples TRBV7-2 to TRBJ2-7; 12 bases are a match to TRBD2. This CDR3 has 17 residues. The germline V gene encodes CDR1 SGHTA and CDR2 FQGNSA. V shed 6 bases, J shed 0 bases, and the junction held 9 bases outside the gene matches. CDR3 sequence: CASSRLAGGLSSYEQYF. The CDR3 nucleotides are TGTGCCAGCAGTCGGCTAGCGGGGGGGTTGAGCTCCTACGAGCAGTACTTC. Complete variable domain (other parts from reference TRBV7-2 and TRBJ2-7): GAGVSQSPSNKVTEKGKDVELRCDPISGHTALYWYRQSLGQGLEFLIYFQGNSAPDKSGLPSDRFSAERTGGSVSTLTIQRTQQEDSAVYLCASSRLAGGLSSYEQYFGPGTRLTVT.

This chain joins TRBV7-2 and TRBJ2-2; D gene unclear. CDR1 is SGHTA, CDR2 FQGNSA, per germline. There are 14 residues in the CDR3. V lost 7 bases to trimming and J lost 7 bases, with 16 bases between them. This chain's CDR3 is CASTRLPLGGELFF. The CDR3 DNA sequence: TGTGCCAGCACCCGACTGCCTCTGGGCGGGGAGCTGTTTTTT.

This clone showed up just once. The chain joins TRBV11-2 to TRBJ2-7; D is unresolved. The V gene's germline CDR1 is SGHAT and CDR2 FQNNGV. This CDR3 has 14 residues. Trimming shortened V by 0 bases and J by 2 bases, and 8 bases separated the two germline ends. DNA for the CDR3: TGTGCCAGCAGCTTAGATCTGGCAACCTACGAGCAGTACTTC. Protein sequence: CASSLDLATYEQYF.

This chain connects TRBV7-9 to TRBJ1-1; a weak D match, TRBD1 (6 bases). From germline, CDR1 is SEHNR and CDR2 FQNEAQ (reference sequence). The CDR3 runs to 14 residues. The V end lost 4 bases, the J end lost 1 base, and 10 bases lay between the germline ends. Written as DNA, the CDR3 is TGTGCCAGCAGCTCACCCAGGGGGAACACTGAAGCTTTCTTT. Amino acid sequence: CASSSPRGNTEAFF.

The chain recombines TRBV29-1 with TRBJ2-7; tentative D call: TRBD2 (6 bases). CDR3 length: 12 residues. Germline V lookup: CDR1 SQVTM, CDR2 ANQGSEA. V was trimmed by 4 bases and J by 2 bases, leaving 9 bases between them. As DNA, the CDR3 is TGCAGCGTTGTGGAGGGTACCTACGAGCAGTACTTC. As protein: CSVVEGTYEQYF.

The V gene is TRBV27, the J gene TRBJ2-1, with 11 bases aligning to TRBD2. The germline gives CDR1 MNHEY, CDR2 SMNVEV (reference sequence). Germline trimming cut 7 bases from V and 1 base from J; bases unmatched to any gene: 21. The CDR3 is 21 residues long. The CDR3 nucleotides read TGTGCCAGCACTCGGTTCGCCGAAACTAGCGGGGGTAAGGGGTCCTACAATGAGCAGTTCTTC. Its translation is CASTRFAETSGGKGSYNEQFF.

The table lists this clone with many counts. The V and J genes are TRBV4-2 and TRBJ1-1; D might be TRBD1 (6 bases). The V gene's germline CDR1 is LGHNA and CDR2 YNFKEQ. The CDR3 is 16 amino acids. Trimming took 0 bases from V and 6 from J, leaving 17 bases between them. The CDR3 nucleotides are TGTGCCAGCAGCCAAGAGCCTCCAGGGGCAGGGGCTGAAGCTTTCTTT. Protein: CASSQEPPGAGAEAFF.

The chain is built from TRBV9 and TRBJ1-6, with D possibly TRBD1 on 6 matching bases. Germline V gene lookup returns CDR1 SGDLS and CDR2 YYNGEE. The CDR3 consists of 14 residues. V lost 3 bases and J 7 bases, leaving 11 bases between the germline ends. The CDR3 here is CASSARDINSPLHF. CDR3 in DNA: TGTGCCAGCAGCGCTCGGGACATCAATTCACCCCTCCACTTT.

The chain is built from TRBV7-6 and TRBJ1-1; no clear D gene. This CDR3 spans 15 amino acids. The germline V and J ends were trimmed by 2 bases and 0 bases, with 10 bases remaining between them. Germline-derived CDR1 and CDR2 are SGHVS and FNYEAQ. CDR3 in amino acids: CASSLREGMNTEAFF. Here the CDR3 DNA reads TGTGCCAGCAGCTTAAGGGAGGGAATGAACACTGAAGCTTTCTTT.